Below, 32 T cell receptor beta chains from the same sample are listed, as sequenced in a study of blood T cells in healthy people across ages. Sample-barcoded 5' priming and a J-beta primer mix drove a second PCR of about 6 to 12 cycles. TCRdb reprocessed the 5' RACE reads with MiXCR, giving one entry per CDR3 protein. The data show 800,000 or so distinct CDR3 sequences, with roughly 25% seen just once and more than 3% held by the top ten. This sample also belongs to another study, concerning T cells of mothers and their children.

Sequences were obtained from blood. The receptor set was obtained from a boy aged 5-17 years in good health.

This clonotype was recorded only once. At one end the junction does not follow the germline gene, possibly because of a read error. The J gene is TRBJ2-5, the V gene TRBV9; TRBD1 matches 9 bases. Matching the DNA end better, TRBJ2-1 makes the J call doubtful. The CDR3 runs 16 residues. Per germline, CDR1 SGDLS and CDR2 YYNGEE. The CDR3 sequence is CASSGRHGTGYHDQFF. The CDR3, as DNA: TGTGCCAGCAGCGGGAGACACGGGACAGGGTACCATGACCAGTTCTTC.

The V and J genes are TRBV25-1 and TRBJ2-6, with 7 bases identical to TRBD1. CDR3 length: 16 amino acids. The V gene's germline CDR1 is MGHDK and CDR2 SYGVNS. J lost 2 bases, V lost 5 bases, and 6 bases had no gene match. CDR3 nucleotide sequence: TGTGCCAGCAGTAGCGCAGGGGGTGCTGGGGCCAACGTCCTGACTTTC. Translated: CASSSAGGAGANVLTF.

The chain couples TRBV12-3 or TRBV12-4 to TRBJ1-5; D is ambiguous. V dropped 7 bases and J dropped 12 bases, with 22 bases sitting between them. There are 14 residues in the CDR3. CDR3 region: CASTWDRYNAYQHF. In DNA form, the CDR3 reads TGTGCCAGCACTTGGGATCGGTACAATGCCTACCAGCATTTT.

This clonotype was counted only a few times. The V gene is TRBV18, the J gene TRBJ2-1; TRBD2 is a possible D gene (6 bases). The CDR3 is made up of 15 amino acids. The V gene lost 0 bases and the J gene lost 3 bases, with 9 bases spanning the gap. Germline CDR1 and CDR2: KGHSH and LQKENI. The chain's CDR3 is CASSPPSGNYNEQFF. The CDR3 DNA follows: TGTGCCAGCTCACCACCTAGCGGAAACTACAATGAGCAGTTCTTC.

This clonotype turned up a few times. V is TRBV6-6 and J is TRBJ2-5; perhaps TRBD1 as D (6 bases). Near its end, the DNA agrees better with TRBJ2-7, so the J call may be wrong. The germline V gene encodes CDR1 MNHNY and CDR2 SVGAGI (reference sequence). This CDR3 has 15 amino acids. Here the CDR3 reads CASRPQGIVGYEQYF. The CDR3, as DNA: TGTGCCAGCAGGCCACAGGGAATTGTCGGCTACGAGCAGTACTTC.

The V gene is TRBV21-1, the J gene TRBJ2-4; the table's TRBD2 call for D was not verified on the DNA. TRBV21-1 is given as a pseudogene. The CDR3 has 13 residues. CDR3 sequence: CASTEGHTNIQYF. The CDR3 DNA is TGTGCCAGCACCGAGGGTCACACGAACATTCAGTACTTC.

The rearrangement joins TRBV7-2 to TRBJ2-4; 11 bases are a match to TRBD2. The CDR3 totals 16 residues. Per germline, CDR1 SGHTA and CDR2 FQGNSA. V lost 3 bases and J lost 3; bases outside the gene matches: 4. CDR3 in amino acids: CASSFLAGGGKNIQYF. Here the CDR3 DNA reads TGTGCCAGCAGCTTTCTAGCGGGGGGCGGCAAAAACATTCAGTACTTC.

The chain links TRBV25-1 to TRBJ2-1, with TRBD2 as a possible D gene (6 bases). The ends were cut back, 5 bases at V and 4 bases at J, with 18 bases in the middle. Germline V gene lookup returns CDR1 MGHDK and CDR2 SYGVNS. The CDR3 is 16 residues long. The CDR3 loop is CASSPFISGSYNEQFF. CDR3 in DNA: TGTGCCAGCAGTCCTTTTATCAGCGGGTCTTACAATGAGCAGTTCTTC.

As DNA, the CDR3 is TGTGCCATCAGTGAGTCGCTAGGGGGGGACACAGATACGCAGTATTTT. It is translated as CAISESLGGDTDTQYF. This rearrangement joins TRBV10-3 to TRBJ2-3; the D gene is possibly TRBD2 (7 bases). Germline-derived CDR1 and CDR2 are ENHRY and SYGVKD. V lost 0 bases and J lost 2, with 12 bases in between. This CDR3 comprises 16 residues.

The chain employs TRBV29-1 and TRBJ2-1; no definite D call. The CDR3 loop spans 14 amino acids. Trimming left V 6 bases short and J 3 bases short, with 15 bases between. The germline V gene encodes CDR1 SQVTM and CDR2 ANQGSEA. The CDR3 is CSVPTDKDYNEQFF. CDR3 nucleotides: TGCAGCGTCCCCACCGACAAGGACTACAATGAGCAGTTCTTC.

The table lists this clonotype with a count of one. The J gene is TRBJ2-7, the V gene TRBV28, with 9 nucleotides matching TRBD1. The CDR3 contains 13 residues. Trimming at V came to 8 bases and at J to 1 base, leaving 3 bases not matched to a gene. Germline lookup yields CDR1 MDHEN and CDR2 SYDVKM. The CDR3 region has the DNA TGTGCCAGCCTAGGGACAGGGTCCTACGAGCAGTACTTC. Amino acids: CASLGTGSYEQYF.

The V call is TRBV4-1, the J call TRBJ2-3; D might be TRBD2 (6 bases). Germline V gene lookup returns CDR1 MGHRA and CDR2 YSYEKL. The CDR3 sequence is 15 residues long. V was pared by 1 base and J by 5 bases, with 13 bases between. The CDR3 DNA reads as TGCGCCAGCAGCCAAGGGGGAGGCCTAGGAGATACGCAGTATTTT. It translates to CASSQGGGLGDTQYF.

In regard to this clonotype: At one boundary the junction diverges from the germline segment, which might be a read error. The rearrangement joins TRBV6-2 or TRBV6-3 to TRBJ1-2, with D uncertain. Germline lookup yields CDR1 MNHEY and CDR2 SVGEGT. There are 16 residues in the CDR3. The CDR3: CASSDGADPDTYGHTF. DNA for the CDR3: TGTGCCAGCAGTGACGGTGCGGATCCAGATACCTATGGCCACACCTTC.

The genes are TRBV20-1 and TRBJ2-5; 9 bases are shared with TRBD2. The J call may be in error: the DNA end matches TRBJ2-1 better. Germline V gene data show CDR1 as DFQATT and CDR2 as SNEGSKA (reference sequence). The CDR3 sequence is 15 residues long. In DNA form, the CDR3 reads TGCAGTGCTAGATTGGCGGGAGGGCCTAAGGGCGAGCAGTTCTTC. As protein: CSARLAGGPKGEQFF.

J is TRBJ2-1 and V is TRBV5-4, with a weak D call TRBD1 (6 bases). Germline V gene lookup returns CDR1 SGHNT and CDR2 YYREEE (reference sequence). The CDR3 is 16 residues long. The V gene lost 6 bases and the J gene lost 6 bases, with 22 bases spanning the gap. The CDR3 loop is CASTSGAGGGLNEQFF. The CDR3 coding sequence is TGTGCCAGCACGTCAGGGGCTGGTGGTGGGCTCAATGAGCAGTTCTTC.

This clonotype was counted a single time. V gene TRBV10-3 combines with J gene TRBJ2-1; 10 nucleotides match TRBD1. The CDR3 spans 14 residues. Germline CDR1 reads ENHRY; CDR2 reads SYGVKD. V lost 6 bases to trimming and J lost 8 bases; unmatched junction nucleotides: 7. CDR3 in DNA: TGTGCCATCAGCGGCGGACAGGGGGTTGATGAGCAGTTCTTC. This sequence encodes CAISGGQGVDEQFF.

In this sample, this clonotype turned up many times. V usage is TRBV20-1 and J usage is TRBJ2-5; TRBD2 agrees at 7 bases. The J call may be incorrect, as the DNA end agrees better with TRBJ2-7. The germline CDR1 and CDR2 sequences are DFQATT and SNEGSKA (reference sequence). The CDR3 runs to 13 residues. The CDR3 DNA reads TGCAGTGCTAGGGTTAGCGGGTCCTACGAGCAGTACTTC. Its protein product is CSARVSGSYEQYF.

This clonotype was observed a handful of times. The chain links TRBV7-2 to TRBJ2-3, with D unresolved. Trimming took off 1 base at V and 5 bases at J, with 7 bases between the two ends. There are 13 residues in the CDR3. From germline, CDR1 is SGHTA and CDR2 FQGNSA. The CDR3 DNA follows: TGTGCCAGCAGCTTAGATTGGCGAGATACGCAGTATTTT. Translated: CASSLDWRDTQYF.

This rearrangement joins TRBV9 to TRBJ2-3, with a weak D call TRBD1 (6 bases). Germline V gene sequence: CDR1 SGDLS, CDR2 YYNGEE. The CDR3 is made up of 14 amino acids. V lost 4 bases and J 3 bases, leaving 12 bases between the germline ends. CDR3 loop: CASSSRGVTDTQYF. The CDR3 region has the DNA TGTGCCAGCAGCTCCAGGGGCGTAACAGATACGCAGTATTTT.

The chain is built from TRBV4-2 and TRBJ2-7, with D hard to call. The germline V gene encodes CDR1 LGHNA and CDR2 YNFKEQ. The germline V and J ends were trimmed by 1 base and 5 bases, with 6 bases remaining between them. The CDR3 contains 12 residues. For the CDR3, the DNA is TGTGCCAGCAGCCAAGGGGTGGACGAGCAGTACTTC. Its translation is CASSQGVDEQYF.

This chain joins TRBV7-2 and TRBJ1-4; D not certain. The CDR3 totals 16 residues. Germline V gene lookup returns CDR1 SGHTA and CDR2 FQGNSA. Trimming pared 0 bases from V and 1 base from J, leaving 9 bases between. CDR3 nucleotides: TGTGCCAGCAGCTTAGCTGGGCTGGGAACTAATGAAAAACTGTTTTTT. Protein: CASSLAGLGTNEKLFF.

The V gene is TRBV7-9, the J gene TRBJ1-4; D not certain. The V gene's germline CDR1 is SEHNR and CDR2 FQNEAQ (reference sequence). The CDR3 length is 13 residues. V dropped 3 bases and J dropped 8 bases, with 10 bases sitting between them. The CDR3 DNA is TGTGCCAGCAGCTTCTCGAACCTCGAAAAACTGTTTTTT. Amino acids: CASSFSNLEKLFF.

The chain combines TRBV20-1 with TRBJ2-5; 8 nucleotides align to TRBD2. This CDR3 is built from 13 residues. Germline CDR1 DFQATT, CDR2 SNEGSKA (reference sequence). V trimming: 5 bases; J trimming: 3 bases; junction bases outside the gene matches: 5. CDR3 sequence reads: CSAAGRGEETQYF. The CDR3 DNA sequence: TGCAGTGCTGCTGGGCGGGGGGAAGAGACCCAGTACTTC.

CDR3 coding DNA: TGCGCCAGCAGCCAAGAAAGGGATATCAGTGAAAAACTGTTTTTT. This sequence encodes CASSQERDISEKLFF. The V call is TRBV4-3, the J call TRBJ1-4, with D unresolved. V dropped 0 bases and J dropped 7 bases, with 12 bases sitting between them. CDR3 length equals 15 residues. The germline gives CDR1 LGHNA, CDR2 YSLEER.

This rearrangement joins TRBV28 to TRBJ1-2, with D perhaps matching TRBD1 (6 bases). The ends were cut back, 5 bases at V and 2 bases at J, with 15 bases in the middle. Looked up from germline, CDR1 is MDHEN and CDR2 is SYDVKM. The CDR3 runs to 15 residues. CDR3 DNA: TGTGCCAGCAGTGGCGCTGGGGGGGGCAACTATGGCTACACCTTC. This encodes CASSGAGGGNYGYTF.

There are a few counts of this clonotype. V and J are TRBV9 and TRBJ1-4, with a tentative D call TRBD1 (5 bases). Germline V gene data show CDR1 as SGDLS and CDR2 as YYNGEE. Trimming left V 3 bases short and J 3 bases short, with 15 bases between. CDR3 length: 16 amino acids. CDR3 amino acids: CASSAEPGRANEKLFF. CDR3 nucleotides: TGTGCCAGCAGCGCAGAGCCGGGACGGGCTAATGAAAAACTGTTTTTT. Drawing the rest from reference TRBV9 and TRBJ1-4, the complete variable domain is DSGVTQTPKHLITATGQRVTLRCSPRSGDLSVYWYQQSLDQGLQFLIQYYNGEERAKGNILERFSAQQFPDLHSELNLSSLELGDSALYFCASSAEPGRANEKLFFGSGTQLSVL.

This rearrangement joins TRBV5-1 to TRBJ2-1, with 10 bases aligning to TRBD2. CDR3 length: 14 residues. Germline CDR1 and CDR2: SGHRS and YFSETQ. J lost 11 bases, V lost 0 bases, and 5 bases had no gene match. CDR3 DNA sequence: TGCGCCAGCAGCTTGGGACTAGCGGGTGACAAGCAGTTCTTC. Its translation: CASSLGLAGDKQFF.

This clonotype was seen a handful of times. The chain joins TRBV5-1 to TRBJ2-5; possibly TRBD2 for D (5 bases). CDR3 length: 14 residues. The ends were cut back, 0 bases at V and 1 base at J, with 7 bases in the middle. Germline-derived CDR1 and CDR2 are SGHRS and YFSETQ. CDR3 in amino acids: CASSLERPQETQYF. DNA of the CDR3: TGCGCCAGCAGCTTGGAGCGGCCCCAAGAGACCCAGTACTTC.

CDR3 in amino acids: CASRAGKRGDSYNEQFF. The CDR3 DNA reads TGTGCCAGCAGAGCAGGCAAGCGGGGGGACTCCTACAATGAGCAGTTCTTC. V and J are TRBV6-2 or TRBV6-3 and TRBJ2-1; 9 positions match TRBD2. Germline V gene lookup returns CDR1 MNHEY and CDR2 SVGEGT. V lost 6 bases, J lost 0 bases, and 9 bases stayed unmatched. This CDR3 is built from 17 residues.

The sample holds a few counts of this clonotype. The chain combines TRBV12-3 or TRBV12-4 with TRBJ1-2; tentatively, D is TRBD1 (5 bases). This CDR3 is built from 16 residues. The ends were cut back, 6 bases at V and 0 bases at J, with 17 bases in the middle. The CDR3 spells CASSPRDGDPNYGYTF. The CDR3 DNA sequence: TGTGCCAGCAGCCCGAGGGACGGGGATCCTAACTATGGCTACACCTTC.

This sequence joins TRBV28 and TRBJ2-1, with 9 positions matching TRBD2. CDR3 length: 15 residues. V was clipped by 2 bases and J by 3 bases; unmatched bases: 2. Germline CDR1 and CDR2: MDHEN and SYDVKM. DNA of the CDR3: TGTGCCAGCAGTTTAGCGGGAGGGGTCTACAATGAGCAGTTCTTC. It yields the protein CASSLAGGVYNEQFF.

This sequence joins TRBV5-6 and TRBJ2-5; 7 positions match TRBD2. The CDR3 spans 12 residues. The J segment lost 7 bases and the V segment lost 4 bases, leaving 4 bases of the junction unmatched. Germline V gene data show CDR1 as SGHDT and CDR2 as YYEEEE. CDR3 protein: CASSAGVGTQYF. The CDR3 DNA reads TGTGCCAGCAGCGCGGGGGTTGGGACCCAGTACTTC.